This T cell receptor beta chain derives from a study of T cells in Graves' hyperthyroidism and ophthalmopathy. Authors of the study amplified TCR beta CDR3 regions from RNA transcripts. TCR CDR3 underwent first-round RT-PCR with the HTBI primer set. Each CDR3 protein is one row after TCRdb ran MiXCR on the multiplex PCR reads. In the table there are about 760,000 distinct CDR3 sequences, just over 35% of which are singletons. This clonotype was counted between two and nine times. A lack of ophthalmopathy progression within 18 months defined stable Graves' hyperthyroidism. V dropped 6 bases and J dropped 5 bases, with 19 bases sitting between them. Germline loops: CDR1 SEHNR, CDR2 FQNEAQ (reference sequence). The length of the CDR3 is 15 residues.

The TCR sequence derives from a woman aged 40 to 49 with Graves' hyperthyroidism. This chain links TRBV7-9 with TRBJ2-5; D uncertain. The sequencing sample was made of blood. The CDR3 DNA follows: TGTGCCAGCAGTGGTGTCGCGGCCCCCGCCGAGACCCAGTACTTC. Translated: CASSGVAAPAETQYF.